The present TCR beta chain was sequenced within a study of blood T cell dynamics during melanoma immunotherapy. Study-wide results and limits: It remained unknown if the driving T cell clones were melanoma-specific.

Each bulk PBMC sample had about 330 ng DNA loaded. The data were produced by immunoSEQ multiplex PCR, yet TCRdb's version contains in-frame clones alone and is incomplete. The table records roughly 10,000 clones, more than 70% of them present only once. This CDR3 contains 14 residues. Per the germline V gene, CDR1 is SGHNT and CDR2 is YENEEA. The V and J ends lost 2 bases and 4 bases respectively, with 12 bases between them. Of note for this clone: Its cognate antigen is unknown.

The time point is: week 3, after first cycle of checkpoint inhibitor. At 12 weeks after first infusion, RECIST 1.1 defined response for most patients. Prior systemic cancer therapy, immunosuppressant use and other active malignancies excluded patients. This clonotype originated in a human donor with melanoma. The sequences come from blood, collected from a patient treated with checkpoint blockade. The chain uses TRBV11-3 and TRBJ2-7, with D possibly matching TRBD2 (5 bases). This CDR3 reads CASSLRTSGYEQYF. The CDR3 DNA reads TGTGCCAGCAGCTTACGGACTTCTGGGTACGAGCAGTACTTC.